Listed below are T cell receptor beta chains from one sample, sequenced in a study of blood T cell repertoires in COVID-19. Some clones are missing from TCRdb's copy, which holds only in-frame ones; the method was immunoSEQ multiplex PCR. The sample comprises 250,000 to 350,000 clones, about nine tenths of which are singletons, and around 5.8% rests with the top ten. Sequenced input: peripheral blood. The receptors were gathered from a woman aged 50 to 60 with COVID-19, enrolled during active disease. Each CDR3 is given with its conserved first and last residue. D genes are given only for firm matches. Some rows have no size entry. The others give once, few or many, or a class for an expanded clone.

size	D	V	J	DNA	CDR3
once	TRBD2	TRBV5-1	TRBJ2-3	TGCGCCAGCAGCTTGGCCGCTAGCGGAAACACAGATACGCAGTATTTT	CASSLAASGNTDTQYF
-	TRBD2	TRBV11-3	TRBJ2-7	TGTGCCAGCAGCTTACTTTCGGCTAGCGGTACTAGCTCCTACGAGCAGTACTTC	CASSLLSASGTSSYEQYF
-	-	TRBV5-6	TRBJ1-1	TGTGCCAGCAGCTTACCCTACAGGGTTGTCCCGAACACTGAAGCTTTCTTT	CASSLPYRVVPNTEAFF
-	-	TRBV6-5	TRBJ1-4	TGTGCCAGCATTCTCGGGGCTAATGAAAAACTGTTTTTT	CASILGANEKLFF
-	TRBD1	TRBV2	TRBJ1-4	TGTGCCACCTCGGGAGGGGGCGCAACTAATGAAAAACTGTTTTTT	CATSGGGATNEKLFF
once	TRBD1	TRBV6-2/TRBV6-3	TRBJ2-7	TGTGCCAGCAGTTATGGGACAGGGATTTATTACGAGCAGTACTTC	CASSYGTGIYYEQYF
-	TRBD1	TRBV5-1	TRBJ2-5	TGCGCCAGCAGTATAGGACAGGGGGGGGAGACCCAGTACTTC	CASSIGQGGETQYF
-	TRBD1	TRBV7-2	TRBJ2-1	TGTGCCAGCAGCACACCGGGACAGGGTCTAGAAAATGAGCAGTTCTTC	CASSTPGQGLENEQFF
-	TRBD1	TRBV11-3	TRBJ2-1	TGTGCCAGCAGCTTAGCGACAGGGGTGTCGGGCGATGAGCAGTTCTTC	CASSLATGVSGDEQFF
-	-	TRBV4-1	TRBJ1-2	TGCGCCAGCAGCCAAGAAGGCAGGCGAAGTGGCTACACCTTC	CASSQEGRRSGYTF
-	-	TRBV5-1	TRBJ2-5	TGCGCCAGCAGACAAGCCGACAGGTCAGGGACCCAGTACTTC	CASRQADRSGTQYF
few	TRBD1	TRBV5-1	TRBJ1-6	TGCGCCAGCAGCTTAGCGACAGGGGGTTCCTCACCCCTCCACTTT	CASSLATGGSSPLHF
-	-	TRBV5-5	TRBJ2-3	TGTGCCAGCAGCCAACCACGGGACTCCAGCACAGATACGCAGTATTTT	CASSQPRDSSTDTQYF
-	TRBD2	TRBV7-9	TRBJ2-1	TGTGCCAGCAGCTCCTTGACTAGCGGGAGGGTCAATGAGCAGTTCTTC	CASSSLTSGRVNEQFF
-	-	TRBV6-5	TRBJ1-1	TGTGCCAGCAAAAGGGACACCAGTAACACTGAAGCTTTCTTT	CASKRDTSNTEAFF
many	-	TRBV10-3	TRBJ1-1	TGTGCCATCAGTGTGGGGGCAGCGAACACTGAAGCTTTCTTT	CAISVGAANTEAFF
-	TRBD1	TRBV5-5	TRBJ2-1	TGTGCCAGCAGCTCGGGACAGGGCTCCTACAATGAGCAGTTCTTC	CASSSGQGSYNEQFF
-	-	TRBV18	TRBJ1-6	TGTGCCAGCTCACTGACAGTCTATAATTCACCCCTCCACTTT	CASSLTVYNSPLHF
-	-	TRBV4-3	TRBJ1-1	TGCGCCAGCAGCCAAGATGTGGGGGGGAACACTGAAGCTTTCTTT	CASSQDVGGNTEAFF
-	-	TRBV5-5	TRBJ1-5	TGTGCCAGCAGCTTATTACCTCAGGGGAATAGCAATCAGCCCCAGCATTTT	CASSLLPQGNSNQPQHF
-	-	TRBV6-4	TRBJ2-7	TGTGCCAGCCGCCACACCACCTACGAGCAGTACTTC	CASRHTTYEQYF
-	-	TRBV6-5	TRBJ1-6	TGTGCCAGCATCCTTCTTGATAATTCACCCCTCCACTTT	CASILLDNSPLHF
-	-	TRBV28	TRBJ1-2	TGTGCCAGCTGGGGGGGCTCTCTTCACTATGGCTACACCTTC	CASWGGSLHYGYTF
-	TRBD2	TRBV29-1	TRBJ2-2	TGCAGCGTTGGCGGGAGGGCCGTCACCGGGGAGCTGTTTTTT	CSVGGRAVTGELFF
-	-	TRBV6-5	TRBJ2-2	TGTGCCAGCAGACAGGGATCGGTCGGGGAGCTGTTTTTT	CASRQGSVGELFF
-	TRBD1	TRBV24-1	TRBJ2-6	TGTGCCACCAGTGTGGGGACAGGGGGAACATCTGGGGCCAACGTCCTGACTTTC	CATSVGTGGTSGANVLTF
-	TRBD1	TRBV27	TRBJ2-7	TGTGCCAGCAGTTTAGAGTCACCCGGGACAGGGGCTTCCTACGAGCAGTACTTC	CASSLESPGTGASYEQYF
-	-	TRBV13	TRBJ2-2	TGTGCCAGCAGCCGACAGACGCGGTACACCGGGGAGCTGTTTTTT	CASSRQTRYTGELFF
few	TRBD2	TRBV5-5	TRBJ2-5	TGTGCCAGCAGGCCCCGGGGGGTCGCCACGCGGGAGACCCAGTACTTC	CASRPRGVATRETQYF
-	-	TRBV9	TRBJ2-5	TGTGCCAGCAGCGTTGGAGGAATCCAAGAGACCCAGTACTTC	CASSVGGIQETQYF
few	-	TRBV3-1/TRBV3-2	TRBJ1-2	TGTGCCAGCAGCCAACGGGATTATGGCTACACCTTC	CASSQRDYGYTF
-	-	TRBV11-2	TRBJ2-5	TGTGCCAGCAGCTTAGACCCGGGGAAAGAGACCCAGTACTTC	CASSLDPGKETQYF
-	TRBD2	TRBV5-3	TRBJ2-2	TGTGCCAGAAGCTTGTCCCCGGGGGGGGAGGGGAACACCGGGGAGCTGTTTTTT	CARSLSPGGEGNTGELFF
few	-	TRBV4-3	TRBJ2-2	TGCGCCAGCAGCCGGCAGACAGGATCCTACACCGGGGAGCTGTTTTTT	CASSRQTGSYTGELFF
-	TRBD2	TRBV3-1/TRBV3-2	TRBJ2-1	TGTGCCAGCAGCCCGCCGGGACTAGCGGGAGGTGAGCAGTTCTTC	CASSPPGLAGGEQFF
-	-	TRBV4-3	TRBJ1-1	TGCGCCAGCAGCCAAGAGGCAGGGCTCGCTGAAGCTTTCTTT	CASSQEAGLAEAFF
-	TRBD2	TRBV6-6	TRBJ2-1	TGTGCCACCTTTGTGGGGGAGGGCTACAATGAGCAGTTCTTC	CATFVGEGYNEQFF
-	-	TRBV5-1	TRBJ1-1	TGCGCCAGCAGCTTGTTCCCGGGGATGGTGGATATGAACACTGAAGCTTTCTTT	CASSLFPGMVDMNTEAFF
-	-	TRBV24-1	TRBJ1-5	TGTGCCACCAGTGGTAGGGGGACGGGCAATCAGCCCCAGCATTTT	CATSGRGTGNQPQHF
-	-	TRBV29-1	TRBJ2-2	TGCAGCGTTCGCAGGGTTAACACCGGGGAGCTGTTTTTT	CSVRRVNTGELFF
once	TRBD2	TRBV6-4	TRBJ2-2	TGTGCCAGCAGACTAGCGGGAGACACCGGGGAGCTGTTTTTT	CASRLAGDTGELFF
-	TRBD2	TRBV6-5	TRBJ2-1	TGTGCCAGCAGGATAGCGGGAGGGTCCTACAATGAGCAGTTCTTC	CASRIAGGSYNEQFF
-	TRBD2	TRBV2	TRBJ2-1	TGTGCCAGCAGTGAGAGCGGGAGGGGGTCCTACAATGAGCAGTTCTTC	CASSESGRGSYNEQFF
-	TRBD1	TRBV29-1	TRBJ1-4	TGCAGCGTAAGAGGACAGGATGGGTGGAAACTGTTTTTT	CSVRGQDGWKLFF
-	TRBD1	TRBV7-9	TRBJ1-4	TGTGCCAGCAGCTTAGGACAGGGGCGACATGAAAAACTGTTTTTT	CASSLGQGRHEKLFF
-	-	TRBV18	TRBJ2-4	TGTGCCAGCTCACCAGACCGGGAAGAAAACATTCAGTACTTC	CASSPDREENIQYF
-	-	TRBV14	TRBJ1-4	TGTGCCAGCAGCCAAGCCAGGGCGGCGGCTAATGAAAAACTGTTTTTT	CASSQARAAANEKLFF
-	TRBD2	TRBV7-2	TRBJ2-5	TGTGCCAGCAGACTCGGGACTATCCTCCAAGAGACCCAGTACTTC	CASRLGTILQETQYF
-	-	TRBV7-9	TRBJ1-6	TGTGCCAGCAGCTTATCAGGGGACGATTCACCCCTCCACTTT	CASSLSGDDSPLHF
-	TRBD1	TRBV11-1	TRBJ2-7	TGTGCCAGCAGCTTAGGACAGGGGGCTTGGTACGAGCAGTACTTC	CASSLGQGAWYEQYF
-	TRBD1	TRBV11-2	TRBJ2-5	TGTGCCAGCAGCTTGGGACAGATGGAAGAGACCCAGTACTTC	CASSLGQMEETQYF